A single sample gave rise to the 29 T cell receptor beta chains below, sequenced in a study of beta chain features in type 1 diabetes. Antigens for these TCRs are unknown. Findings and caveats of the study: Moderate yet significant TCRB CDR3 shortening was seen in Type 1 diabetes patients in all four CD4+ subsets.

cDNA synthesis used the whole RNA isolate, giving expressed TCRB sequences. Only in-frame clones appear in the TCRdb table, and some are missing; sequencing was by immunoSEQ multiplex PCR. This sample has over 650,000 clones, with roughly 13% found just once. The sample consisted of naive CD4+ T cells from blood. These receptors were obtained from a man aged 18-30 years with type 1 diabetes.

This clone has only a few counts. The chain uses TRBV28 and TRBJ2-5, with unresolved D. The V gene lost 8 bases and the J gene lost 5 bases, with 9 bases spanning the gap. The CDR3 sequence is 11 residues long. Germline CDR1 and CDR2: MDHEN and SYDVKM. The CDR3 nucleotides are TGTGCCAGCGGAATCTCTGAGACCCAGTACTTC. This encodes CASGISETQYF. The full variable domain, in which reference TRBV28 and TRBJ2-5 provide the parts outside the CDR3, is DVKVTQSSRYLVKRTGEKVFLECVQDMDHENMFWYRQDPGLGLRLIYFSYDVKMKEKGDIPEGYSVSREKKERFSLILESASTNQTSMYLCASGISETQYFGPGTRLLVL.

The chain couples TRBV20-1 to TRBJ2-1, with D maybe TRBD2 (5 bases). The CDR3 consists of 11 residues. Looked up from germline, CDR1 is DFQATT and CDR2 is SNEGSKA (reference sequence). V shed 3 bases and J shed 10 bases, with 10 bases lying between them. The CDR3 loop reads CSASLATEQFF. The DNA for the CDR3 is TGCAGTGCTAGTTTAGCGACGGAGCAGTTCTTC.

The rearrangement joins TRBV5-1 to TRBJ1-2; D call uncertain. The germline V gene encodes CDR1 SGHRS and CDR2 YFSETQ. This CDR3 is built from 12 residues. Between the trimmed V and J ends, which lost 3 bases and 8 bases, there was a span of 11 bases. This CDR3 reads CASSSTGYGYTF. In DNA form, the CDR3 reads TGCGCCAGCAGCTCCACCGGGTACGGCTACACCTTC.

This clone has a handful of counts. The chain links TRBV11-2 to TRBJ2-5; D unclear. Germline CDR1 and CDR2: SGHAT and FQNNGV. This CDR3 has 14 residues. Trimming cost V 5 bases and J 2 bases, with 12 bases left between them. The CDR3 DNA follows: TGTGCCAGCAGCCGTGTAGGTTTTCAAGAGACCCAGTACTTC. This translates into CASSRVGFQETQYF.

This clone has more than one count but fewer than ten. The V gene is TRBV29-1, the J gene TRBJ2-3; D gene ambiguous. The CDR3 is 12 residues long. Germline CDR1 and CDR2: SQVTM and ANQGSEA. Trimming removed 1 base at V and 4 bases at J, with 6 bases between. CDR3 residues: CSVEARSDTQYF. The CDR3 DNA reads as TGCAGCGTTGAAGCAAGATCAGATACGCAGTATTTT.

The chain employs TRBV6-1 and TRBJ1-1; D unclear. Trimming left V 8 bases short and J 1 base short, with 17 bases between. This CDR3 spans 15 amino acids. Germline V gene lookup returns CDR1 MNHNS and CDR2 SASEGT. The CDR3 sequence is CASPEGWERNTEAFF. CDR3 DNA: TGTGCCAGCCCTGAAGGATGGGAGAGGAACACTGAAGCTTTCTTT.

This clone was recorded a few times. The chain is built from TRBV6-5 and TRBJ2-7, with 9 bases identical to TRBD1. V gave up 8 bases and J gave up 7 bases; unmatched junction bases: 9. This CDR3 is 13 amino acids long. Germline V gene sequence: CDR1 MNHEY, CDR2 SVGAGI. The DNA for the CDR3 is TGTGCCAGCGGGAGGACAGGGGATGGAGAGCAGTACTTC. It specifies CASGRTGDGEQYF.

The chain employs TRBV6-5 and TRBJ1-2; D is unclear. Trimming pared 4 bases from V and 1 base from J, leaving 13 bases between. The CDR3 has 15 residues. Germline CDR1 is MNHEY and CDR2 is SVGAGI. The CDR3 bases are TGTGCCAGCAGTTCCCCTTCCGGCGGTAACTATGGCTACACCTTC. It codes for CASSSPSGGNYGYTF.

This clone came up a few times. The J gene is TRBJ2-7, the V gene TRBV7-9, with TRBD2 as a possible D gene (6 bases). The CDR3 has 16 residues. V lost 5 bases and J lost 0, with 17 bases in between. Germline V gives CDR1 SEHNR, CDR2 FQNEAQ (reference sequence). CDR3 DNA: TGTGCCAGCAGCGGGGGGACCAGGGATACCTCCTACGAGCAGTACTTC. This translates into CASSGGTRDTSYEQYF.

This clone was observed a handful of times. The chain is built from TRBV10-3 and TRBJ2-1; D is unresolved. Looked up from germline, CDR1 is ENHRY and CDR2 is SYGVKD. V lost 6 bases and J lost 5, with 17 bases in between. The CDR3 sequence is 15 residues long. The chain's CDR3 is CAISPALEVDNEQFF. Written as DNA, the CDR3 is TGTGCCATCAGCCCCGCCCTCGAGGTTGACAATGAGCAGTTCTTC.

In its sample, this clone was seen a few times. The chain combines TRBV30 with TRBJ2-5; D possibly corresponds to TRBD1 (6 bases). Germline values: CDR1 GTSNPN, CDR2 SVGIG (reference sequence). This CDR3 spans 14 amino acids. V lost 3 bases, J lost 5 bases, and 16 bases lay in between. As DNA, the CDR3 is TGTGCCTGGAGATACAGGGCAGGGTACGAGACCCAGTACTTC. This gives the protein CAWRYRAGYETQYF.

Comments on this clone: The junction does not match germline at one end; this may be a read error. V and J are TRBV7-7 and TRBJ2-1, with 14 bases fitting TRBD2. The length of the CDR3 is 17 residues. The germline gives CDR1 SSHAT, CDR2 FNYEAQ (reference sequence). DNA of the CDR3: TGTGCTAGCAGCCCGGGACTAGCGGGAGCTGTGGGGAATGAGCAGTTCTTC. This encodes CASSPGLAGAVGNEQFF.

This clone was counted a few times. The chain carries TRBV5-1 and TRBJ2-1; D might be TRBD1 or TRBD2, each matching 5 bases. The V and J ends lost 2 bases and 5 bases respectively, with 11 bases between them. Germline V CDR1 and CDR2: SGHRS, YFSETQ. CDR3 size: 14 residues. The chain's CDR3 is CASSLGEFNNEQFF. In DNA form, the CDR3 reads TGCGCCAGCAGCTTAGGGGAGTTTAACAATGAGCAGTTCTTC.

This clone came up a few times. This chain links TRBV28 with TRBJ2-7; D remains unclear. CDR1 is MDHEN, CDR2 SYDVKM, per germline. V was clipped by 6 bases and J by 2 bases, with 26 bases between them. This CDR3 region has 18 residues. CDR3 sequence reads: CASSVNFRSQKFTYEQYF. Here the CDR3 DNA reads TGTGCCAGCAGCGTAAATTTCCGGAGCCAGAAATTCACCTACGAGCAGTACTTC.

In DNA form, the CDR3 reads TGTGCCAGCAGTCCACCGGGGCTGGAGACCCAGTACTTC. Protein: CASSPPGLETQYF. J is TRBJ2-5 and V is TRBV27; D tentatively fits TRBD1 or TRBD2 (5 bases each). CDR1 is MNHEY, CDR2 SMNVEV, per germline (reference sequence). This CDR3 spans 13 amino acids. V was clipped by 5 bases and J by 5 bases, with 12 bases between them.

The genes are TRBV7-6 and TRBJ2-4, with TRBD1 matching over 11 bases. Germline V gives CDR1 SGHVS, CDR2 FNYEAQ. The CDR3 runs to 16 residues. V lost 3 bases, J lost 0 bases, and 1 base stayed unmatched. Here the CDR3 DNA reads TGTGCCAGCAGCTTGGGACAGGGGGTAGCCAAAAACATTCAGTACTTC. The encoded protein is CASSLGQGVAKNIQYF.

This clone was seen only a few times. The rearrangement joins TRBV30 to TRBJ2-5; 8 bases align to TRBD2. The trim removed 2 bases at V and 2 bases at J, leaving 10 bases unmatched. The length of the CDR3 is 16 residues. In germline, CDR1 is GTSNPN, CDR2 SVGIG (reference sequence). The CDR3 is CAWSSPGGAMQETQYF. CDR3 DNA: TGTGCCTGGAGTTCCCCGGGGGGGGCTATGCAAGAGACCCAGTACTTC.

As to this clone: Other DNA sequences of this sample code for an identical CDR3. The chain joins TRBV10-3 to TRBJ2-3; weak D call: TRBD1 (6 bases). The CDR3 extends over 14 amino acids. V was clipped by 5 bases and J by 1 base, with 10 bases between them. In germline, CDR1 is ENHRY, CDR2 SYGVKD. CDR3 protein: CAISQAGGTDTQYF. CDR3 coding DNA: TGTGCCATCAGTCAAGCAGGGGGCACAGATACGCAGTATTTT.

V usage is TRBV10-3 and J usage is TRBJ1-1, with D possibly being TRBD1 (6 bases). The CDR3 spans 15 residues. Germline values: CDR1 ENHRY, CDR2 SYGVKD. Deletions cut 4 bases from V and 5 bases from J, with 17 bases between. The CDR3 nucleotides read TGTGCCATCAGTGTTGAGGGGGACGGACGGACTGAAGCTTTCTTT. Its translation: CAISVEGDGRTEAFF.

The rearrangement uses TRBV9 and TRBJ2-3; 12 bases agree with TRBD2. The CDR3 length is 17 residues. CDR1 and CDR2 from the germline V gene are SGDLS and YYNGEE. The V gene end was trimmed by 4 bases and the J gene end by 4 bases; junction bases not matched to a gene: 10. The CDR3 DNA is TGTGCCAGCAGCCCCGGACTAGCGGGGACACGGGCAGATACGCAGTATTTT. As protein: CASSPGLAGTRADTQYF. The full variable domain, in which reference TRBV9 and TRBJ2-3 provide the parts outside the CDR3, is DSGVTQTPKHLITATGQRVTLRCSPRSGDLSVYWYQQSLDQGLQFLIQYYNGEERAKGNILERFSAQQFPDLHSELNLSSLELGDSALYFCASSPGLAGTRADTQYFGPGTRLTVL.

Concerning this clone itself: An end of the junction differs from the germline gene, which may be a read error. The chain joins TRBV7-7 to TRBJ2-5; 12 nucleotides match TRBD2. This CDR3 region has 16 residues. Germline CDR1 reads SSHAT; CDR2 reads FNYEAQ (reference sequence). In DNA form, the CDR3 reads TGTGCTAGCAGCTTAGGGGGACTAGCGGGCCAAGAGACCCAGTACTTC. It codes for CASSLGGLAGQETQYF.

In this sample, this clone turned up a few times. V and J are TRBV4-1 and TRBJ1-3; possibly TRBD1 for D (5 bases). The germline CDR1 and CDR2 sequences are MGHRA and YSYEKL. V was shortened by 4 bases and J by 3 bases, with 16 bases between the two germline ends. The CDR3 length is 16 residues. CDR3 in DNA: TGCGCCAGCAGCCGCCTGGCGGGTAGGGGTGGAAACACCATATATTTT. Protein product: CASSRLAGRGGNTIYF.

In its sample, this clone was seen a few times. The CDR3 reads CASNLGRLGFGELFF. The CDR3 bases are TGCGCCAGCAATCTGGGGCGACTAGGATTCGGGGAGCTGTTTTTT. V and J are TRBV5-1 and TRBJ2-2; maybe TRBD2 (6 bases). CDR1 and CDR2 from the germline V gene are SGHRS and YFSETQ. This CDR3 spans 15 amino acids. V dropped 6 bases and J dropped 7 bases, with 19 bases sitting between them.

The chain uses TRBV27 and TRBJ2-6; the match to TRBD1 covers 12 bases. The V segment lost 6 bases and the J segment 2 bases; nucleotides outside the gene matches: 8. Germline loops: CDR1 MNHEY, CDR2 SMNVEV (reference sequence). The CDR3 runs 18 residues. CDR3 amino acids: CASRAVRDRGPGANVLTF. The CDR3 region has the DNA TGTGCCAGCAGAGCGGTCCGGGACAGGGGGCCTGGGGCCAACGTCCTGACTTTC. Variable domain in full (rest from reference TRBV27 and TRBJ2-6): EAQVTQNPRYLITVTGKKLTVTCSQNMNHEYMSWYRQDPGLGLRQIYYSMNVEVTDKGDVPEGYKVSRKEKRNFPLILESPSPNQTSLYFCASRAVRDRGPGANVLTFGAGSRLTVL.

This clone was observed a few times. This chain connects TRBV10-3 to TRBJ2-2, with D possibly matching TRBD1 (6 bases). V lost 5 bases and J lost 5, with 6 bases in between. The CDR3 spans 12 residues. Germline V gene sequence: CDR1 ENHRY, CDR2 SYGVKD. The chain's CDR3 is CAISQGTGELFF. Here the CDR3 DNA reads TGTGCCATCAGTCAGGGGACCGGGGAGCTGTTTTTT.

In its sample, this clone was seen a few times. The chain has TRBV29-1 and TRBJ1-2; D not resolved. In germline, CDR1 is SQVTM, CDR2 ANQGSEA. Trimming cost V 2 bases and J 2 bases, with 6 bases left between them. The CDR3 is made up of 12 amino acids. CDR3 nucleotide sequence: TGCAGCGTTGAAATACAGAACTATGGCTACACCTTC. Its translation: CSVEIQNYGYTF.

This clone was detected only a few times. In nucleotides, the CDR3 is TGTGCCAGCAGTTTAGGGCTAGCGGGAAGAAATGAGCAGTTCTTC. It yields the protein CASSLGLAGRNEQFF. The chain joins TRBV28 to TRBJ2-1, with 9 bases aligning to TRBD2. Germline assignment: CDR1 MDHEN and CDR2 SYDVKM. The CDR3 consists of 15 residues. Germline trimming cut 2 bases from V and 7 bases from J; bases unmatched to any gene: 6.

The chain combines TRBV6-1 with TRBJ1-2; no clear D gene. The CDR3 sequence is 14 residues long. With 4 bases removed from V and 5 bases from J, the gap between germline ends came to 14 bases. Germline assignment: CDR1 MNHNS and CDR2 SASEGT. CDR3 protein: CASSAPGRLYGYTF. The CDR3 DNA follows: TGTGCCAGCAGTGCCCCGGGTCGGTTGTATGGCTACACCTTC.

The chain employs TRBV27 and TRBJ1-2; D perhaps matches TRBD1 (6 bases). Trimming left V 5 bases short and J 0 bases short, with 10 bases between. CDR1 and CDR2 from the germline V gene are MNHEY and SMNVEV (reference sequence). This CDR3 spans 14 amino acids. For the CDR3, the DNA is TGTGCCAGCAGTGACAGGACATCTAACTATGGCTACACCTTC. This encodes CASSDRTSNYGYTF.